The T cell receptor beta chain under discussion was sequenced for a study of CD8 T cells in ankylosing spondylitis. Trimming left V 8 bases short and J 4 bases short, with 15 bases between. The length of the CDR3 is 13 residues. A remark on this clonotype: As yet, its antigen is unknown.

TCRdb re-analysed the 5' RACE reads in MiXCR, keeping a single row per CDR3 protein. Counted here are about 750,000 distinct CDR3 sequences, around 20% occurring once; the ten biggest clones make up 15% to 20%. Study-level results: Several of the motif variants were reported before in synovial fluid and blood from reactive arthritis. One TCR beta motif, made up of under ten highly homologous variants, appeared characteristic of ankylosing spondylitis blood.

The chain uses TRBV12-3 or TRBV12-4 and TRBJ2-7; D unclear. The sequencing input was blood, either unsorted or a sorted T cell fraction (not recorded which). This sequence originates from a male donor with ankylosing spondylitis. The CDR3 region has the DNA TGTGCCAGCGCGTTGCTATTTGATTACGAGCAGTACTTC. It translates to CASALLFDYEQYF.